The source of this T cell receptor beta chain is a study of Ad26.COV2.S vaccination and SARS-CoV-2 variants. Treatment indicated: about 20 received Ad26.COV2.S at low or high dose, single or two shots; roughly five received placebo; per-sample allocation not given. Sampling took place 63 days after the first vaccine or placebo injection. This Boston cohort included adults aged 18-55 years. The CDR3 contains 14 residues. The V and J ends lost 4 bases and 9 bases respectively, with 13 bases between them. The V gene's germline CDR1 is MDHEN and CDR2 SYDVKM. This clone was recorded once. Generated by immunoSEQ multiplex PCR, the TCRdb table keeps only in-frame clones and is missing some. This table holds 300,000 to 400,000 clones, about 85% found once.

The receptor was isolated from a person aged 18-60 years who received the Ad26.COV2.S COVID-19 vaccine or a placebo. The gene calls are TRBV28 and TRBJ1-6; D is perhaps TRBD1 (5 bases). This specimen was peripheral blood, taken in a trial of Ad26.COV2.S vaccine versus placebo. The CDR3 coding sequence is TGTGCCAGCAGTTCGGGACCCGGAGGTTCACCCCTCCACTTT. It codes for CASSSGPGGSPLHF. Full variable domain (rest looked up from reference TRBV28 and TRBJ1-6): DVKVTQSSRYLVKRTGEKVFLECVQDMDHENMFWYRQDPGLGLRLIYFSYDVKMKEKGDIPEGYSVSREKKERFSLILESASTNQTSMYLCASSSGPGGSPLHFGNGTRLTVT.